This T cell receptor (beta chain) was sequenced during a study of blood T cell repertoires in COVID-19. Study background: Researchers got acute and convalescent COVID-19 samples from the United States, Italy and Spain. PBMCs, B-cell-depleted T cells, or T cells were the source of the cDNA or gDNA that made up the material.

Patients from Seattle were sampled longitudinally, starting during active infection. This CDR3 comprises 15 residues. Germline-derived CDR1 and CDR2 are LNHNV and YYDKDF (reference sequence). V was pared by 1 base and J by 3 bases, with 3 bases of the junction left unmatched. This clone appeared a few times. Using immunoSEQ multiplex PCR, the repertoire was profiled, and TCRdb retains in-frame clones only, with some absent. The table lists 150,000 to 200,000 clones, around 84% of them singletons. Sequencing input: peripheral blood. This TCR derives from a woman in her seventies with COVID-19, enrolled during active disease. The rearrangement uses TRBV15 and TRBJ2-1, with 7 positions matching TRBD2. The CDR3 is CATSRAGRVYNEQFF. CDR3 in DNA: TGTGCCACCAGCAGAGCGGGGAGGGTCTACAATGAGCAGTTCTTC.